The 15 T cell receptor beta chains below all came from one sample that was sequenced in a study of T cells in Graves' hyperthyroidism and ophthalmopathy. TCR beta CDR3 region amplification was performed from RNA transcripts. First-round RT-PCR of the TCR CDR3 relied on the HTBI primer set. TCRdb processed the multiplex PCR reads anew with MiXCR; each CDR3 protein has one entry. The sample includes 450,000 to 700,000 distinct CDR3 sequences, more than 45% seen only once; the top ten take about 7.8%. The sequenced material came from peripheral blood or thyroid tissue (not recorded which). The receptors originated from a woman younger than 35 with Graves' hyperthyroidism.

The chain employs TRBV18 and TRBJ1-5; 9 bases fit TRBD1. The V gene end was trimmed by 3 bases and the J gene end by 9 bases; junction bases not matched to a gene: 6. The CDR3 consists of 14 residues. The germline CDR1 and CDR2 sequences are KGHSH and LQKENI. CDR3 DNA: TGTGCCAGCTCACCGGGACAGGGACCCTCGCCCCAGCATTTT. This encodes CASSPGQGPSPQHF. Drawing the rest from reference TRBV18 and TRBJ1-5, the complete variable domain is NAGVMQNPRHLVRRRGQEARLRCSPMKGHSHVYWYRQLPEEGLKFMVYLQKENIIDESGMPKERFSAEFPKEGPSILRIQQVVRGDSAAYFCASSPGQGPSPQHFGDGTRLSIL.

The V gene is TRBV29-1, the J gene TRBJ1-2, with D possibly being TRBD1 (5 bases). This CDR3 is 12 amino acids long. Between the trimmed V and J ends, which lost 6 bases and 5 bases, there was a span of 13 bases. Looked up from germline, CDR1 is SQVTM and CDR2 is ANQGSEA. The CDR3: CSVMTVSYGYTF. The CDR3 nucleotides are TGCAGCGTAATGACAGTTAGTTATGGCTACACCTTC.

Ten or more counts support this clonotype. V usage is TRBV20-1 and J usage is TRBJ1-5, with TRBD1 as a possible D gene (5 bases). The germline gives CDR1 DFQATT, CDR2 SNEGSKA (reference sequence). V lost 5 bases to trimming and J lost 11 bases, with 19 bases between them. This CDR3 comprises 13 residues. CDR3 loop: CSAAGGGVLAQHF. The CDR3 DNA is TGCAGTGCTGCAGGCGGGGGAGTGTTGGCCCAGCATTTT.

This chain joins TRBV7-9 and TRBJ2-7; 14 bases fit TRBD2. The closer fit of TRBJ2-1 to the DNA end suggests the J call may be wrong. This CDR3 has 17 amino acids. Germline CDR1 is SEHNR and CDR2 is FQNEAQ (reference sequence). CDR3 nucleotides: TGTGCCAGCAGCACGCACCCAAGACTAGCGGGAGGGAATGAGCAGTTCTTC. Residues: CASSTHPRLAGGNEQFF.

This clonotype was counted ten times or more. The chain uses TRBV7-8 and TRBJ2-5; tentatively, D is TRBD1 or TRBD2 (6 bases each). Trimming took off 4 bases at V and 0 bases at J, with 15 bases between the two ends. Germline V lookup: CDR1 SGHVS, CDR2 FQNEAQ. The length of the CDR3 is 16 residues. Written as DNA, the CDR3 is TGTGCCAGCAGCTCAAGGGGGGCGGAGAACCAAGAGACCCAGTACTTC. It yields the protein CASSSRGAENQETQYF.

This clonotype was seen many times. V usage is TRBV7-8 and J usage is TRBJ2-5, with D uncertain. Trimming pared 2 bases from V and 5 bases from J, leaving 12 bases between. The CDR3 is made up of 14 amino acids. Germline assignment: CDR1 SGHVS and CDR2 FQNEAQ. The CDR3 is CASSLNVEKETQYF. CDR3 DNA sequence: TGTGCCAGCAGCTTAAACGTAGAGAAGGAGACCCAGTACTTC.

There are many counts of this clonotype. This chain links TRBV6-2 or TRBV6-3 with TRBJ2-7; no reliable D call. From germline, CDR1 is MNHEY and CDR2 SVGEGT. This CDR3 has 12 amino acids. Trimming left V 0 bases short and J 2 bases short, with 2 bases between. The CDR3 nucleotides read TGTGCCAGCAGTTACTCTCCCTACGAGCAGTACTTC. This encodes CASSYSPYEQYF.

CDR3 in amino acids: CASSQDNGGGYGYTF. In DNA, the CDR3 is TGTGCCAGCAGCCAAGATAATGGGGGCGGCTATGGCTACACCTTC. The V gene is TRBV3-1, the J gene TRBJ1-2; perhaps TRBD1 as D (6 bases). Per the germline V gene, CDR1 is LGHDT and CDR2 is YNNKEL (reference sequence). V was shortened by 0 bases and J by 4 bases, with 12 bases between the two germline ends. The CDR3 runs 15 residues.

This clonotype was picked up many times. V is TRBV7-3 and J is TRBJ2-7; TRBD2 might be the D (5 bases). This CDR3 has 14 residues. Germline V gene sequence: CDR1 SGHTA, CDR2 FQGTGA. Deletions cut 0 bases from V and 3 bases from J, with 9 bases between. CDR3 DNA: TGTGCCAGCAGCTTAACGGGAGCGGACTACGAGCAGTACTTC. Its protein product is CASSLTGADYEQYF.

V usage is TRBV7-9 and J usage is TRBJ1-5; D is possibly TRBD1 (6 bases). Germline loops: CDR1 SEHNR, CDR2 FQNEAQ (reference sequence). Trimming stripped 3 bases from V and 11 bases from J, with 8 bases between. The CDR3 length is 11 residues. DNA for the CDR3: TGTGCCAGCAGCTTTAGGGGGTCCCAGCATTTT. Encoded protein: CASSFRGSQHF.

The V gene is TRBV10-3, the J gene TRBJ1-5, with 10 bases fitting TRBD1. V was clipped by 4 bases and J by 1 base; unmatched bases: 7. This CDR3 is built from 17 residues. Germline V CDR1 and CDR2: ENHRY, SYGVKD. CDR3 coding DNA: TGTGCCATCAGTGCCGGACAGGGGGGTGGGAGCAATCAGCCCCAGCATTTT. It codes for CAISAGQGGGSNQPQHF.

This clonotype was recorded many times. The DNA of the CDR3 is TGTGCCAGCAGCTGGAACCCAGAGCTTGGGGATTCACCCCTCCACTTT. Protein sequence: CASSWNPELGDSPLHF. The rearrangement uses TRBV12-3 or TRBV12-4 and TRBJ1-6, with D unclear. V gave up 6 bases and J gave up 8 bases, with 20 bases separating them. The CDR3 is made up of 16 amino acids.

There are many counts of this clonotype. CDR3 sequence: CASSFGRDSYEQYF. The CDR3 DNA is TGTGCCAGCAGCTTTGGGCGGGACTCCTACGAGCAGTACTTC. The chain couples TRBV7-3 to TRBJ2-7; a weak D match, TRBD2 (6 bases). The germline V and J ends were trimmed by 3 bases and 0 bases, with 9 bases remaining between them. The CDR3 has 14 residues. Germline CDR1 is SGHTA and CDR2 is FQGTGA.

The table lists this clonotype with a few counts. The chain joins TRBV5-1 to TRBJ2-5; D is undetermined. Germline V CDR1 and CDR2: SGHRS, YFSETQ. The CDR3 has 16 residues. V lost 4 bases and J lost 5, with 21 bases in between. The CDR3 loop is CASSPGRGPNRETQYF. CDR3 bases: TGCGCCAGCAGCCCTGGCCGAGGTCCGAATCGGGAGACCCAGTACTTC.

This clonotype was picked up many times. The CDR3 DNA sequence: TGTGCCAGCAGCCCGACGAGGAACACCGGGGAGCTGTTTTTT. Encoded protein: CASSPTRNTGELFF. The V call is TRBV7-3, the J call TRBJ2-2; D remains unclear. V lost 5 bases and J 1 base, leaving 8 bases between the germline ends. The CDR3 is made up of 14 amino acids. Germline V gene data show CDR1 as SGHTA and CDR2 as FQGTGA. Full variable domain (outside the CDR3, taken from reference TRBV7-3 and TRBJ2-2): GAGVSQTPSNKVTEKGKYVELRCDPISGHTALYWYRQSLGQGPEFLIYFQGTGAADDSGLPNDRFFAVRPEGSVSTLKIQRTERGDSAVYLCASSPTRNTGELFFGEGSRLTVL.